A single sample gave rise to the 8 T cell receptor beta chains below, sequenced in a study of T cells in Graves' hyperthyroidism and ophthalmopathy. RNA transcripts gave rise to amplified TCR beta CDR3 regions. First-round RT-PCR of the TCR CDR3 relied on the HTBI primer set. One entry per CDR3 protein, called by TCRdb with MiXCR from the multiplex PCR reads. The data show around 450,000 distinct CDR3 sequences, with around 16% seen just once and 12% to 15% held by the top ten. Sequencing was done on a sample of blood. The receptor source for this set is a young woman with Graves' hyperthyroidism.

This clonotype occurred many times. The gene calls are TRBV6-1 and TRBJ2-7; D possibly corresponds to TRBD2 (6 bases). The germline V and J ends were trimmed by 0 bases and 2 bases, with 20 bases remaining between them. Germline V gene lookup returns CDR1 MNHNS and CDR2 SASEGT. The CDR3 extends over 18 amino acids. CDR3 sequence (DNA): TGTGCCAGCAGTGAAGCATGGGGACTCCGACTCACCCCCTACGAGCAGTACTTC. Protein: CASSEAWGLRLTPYEQYF.

This clonotype was recorded many times. The V gene is TRBV20-1, the J gene TRBJ1-1, with D maybe TRBD1 (6 bases). This CDR3 has 12 residues. Germline assignment: CDR1 DFQATT and CDR2 SNEGSKA (reference sequence). Between the trimmed V and J ends, which lost 5 bases and 5 bases, there was a span of 12 bases. The CDR3 nucleotides read TGCAGTGCTCATCAGGGGAAGACTGAAGCTTTCTTT. Protein product: CSAHQGKTEAFF.

The chain has TRBV7-2 and TRBJ2-7; 9 bases align to TRBD1. CDR1 and CDR2 (germline): SGHTA, FQGNSA. The CDR3 has 17 amino acids. With 4 bases clipped from V and 4 bases from J, the junction kept 14 bases outside the gene matches. The CDR3 region is CASSSLGAGTGKYEQYF. DNA of the CDR3: TGTGCCAGCAGCTCATTAGGGGCCGGGACAGGGAAGTACGAGCAGTACTTC.

This clonotype was observed at least ten times. The V call is TRBV27, the J call TRBJ2-1; D call uncertain. CDR3 size: 14 residues. Germline-derived CDR1 and CDR2 are MNHEY and SMNVEV (reference sequence). The V end lost 4 bases, the J end lost 0 bases, and 7 bases lay between the germline ends. In DNA, the CDR3 is TGTGCCAGCAGTTCGGCAGCCTCCTACAATGAGCAGTTCTTC. Translated, it gives CASSSAASYNEQFF.

This clonotype was observed at least ten times. CDR3 loop: CASSARQGLTSGLRDEQFF. DNA of the CDR3: TGTGCCAGCAGTGCCCGACAAGGGTTGACTAGCGGACTGCGAGATGAGCAGTTCTTC. The chain recombines TRBV2 with TRBJ2-1, with TRBD2 identical over 9 bases. The CDR3 totals 19 residues. Germline CDR1 reads SNHLY; CDR2 reads FYNNEI. J was trimmed by 8 bases and V by 4 bases; bases with no gene match: 21.

A few counts support this clonotype. The chain recombines TRBV12-3 or TRBV12-4 with TRBJ1-2; the match to TRBD1 covers 9 bases. The CDR3 loop spans 13 amino acids. V was clipped by 8 bases and J by 2 bases; unmatched bases: 3. CDR3 loop: CASGQGSNYGYTF. The CDR3 nucleotides are TGTGCCAGCGGACAGGGGTCGAACTATGGCTACACCTTC.

This clonotype was seen at least ten times. CDR3 DNA sequence: TGTGCCAGCAGTTTCTCGGGGAGGAGCGAGACCCAGTACTTC. Its translation: CASSFSGRSETQYF. The chain couples TRBV12-3 or TRBV12-4 to TRBJ2-5; weak D call: TRBD2 (6 bases). Trimming stripped 3 bases from V and 5 bases from J, with 13 bases between. CDR3 length: 14 amino acids.

The chain couples TRBV11-1 to TRBJ1-5; D uncertain. The ends were cut back, 3 bases at V and 13 bases at J, with 22 bases in the middle. The CDR3 has 15 residues. The germline gives CDR1 SGHAT, CDR2 FQDESV (reference sequence). The CDR3 nucleotides are TGTGCCAGCAGCTTTAGCGGGAGGAGCACAGATATGCAGCATTTT. Protein: CASSFSGRSTDMQHF.